The 24 T cell receptor beta chains listed next were all sequenced from one sample in a study of identical twins. Each CDR3 protein gets one entry after TCRdb re-called the 5' RACE reads with MiXCR. The table includes 500,000 to 550,000 distinct CDR3 sequences, about 20% detected once. These data also formed part of another study, on T cells expressing NK-cell markers.

Sample: CD4+ T cells sorted from blood. Receptors originate from a woman younger than 35 in good health.

The chain's CDR3 is CASSLDSRAYNEQFF. The CDR3 coding sequence is TGTGCCAGCAGCTTAGACTCGAGAGCCTACAATGAGCAGTTCTTC. The chain is built from TRBV7-9 and TRBJ2-1; D remains ambiguous. This CDR3 comprises 15 residues. CDR1 is SEHNR and CDR2 is FQNEAQ in the germline V gene (reference sequence). The V end lost 1 base, the J end lost 2 bases, and 9 bases lay between the germline ends.

The V and J genes are TRBV10-1 and TRBJ2-7, with 7 bases lining up with TRBD2. Germline CDR1 and CDR2: WNHNN and SYGVQD (reference sequence). The CDR3 spans 14 residues. Trimming took 8 bases from V and 4 from J; bases not matched to a gene: 11. In DNA form, the CDR3 reads TGCGCCAGCTTTAAGGGACTACCTCCTTACGAGCAGTACTTC. This gives the protein CASFKGLPPYEQYF.

In this sample, this clonotype turned up a few times. This chain links TRBV10-2 with TRBJ1-5; D may be TRBD1 (5 bases). There are 17 residues in the CDR3. The ends were cut back, 9 bases at V and 3 bases at J, with 24 bases in the middle. Germline CDR1 WSHSY, CDR2 SAAADI. Written as DNA, the CDR3 is TGCGCCAGTTCCATGTATAGGAGGGGCAGGGTCAATCAGCCCCAGCATTTT. It translates to CASSMYRRGRVNQPQHF.

This clonotype has a handful of counts. This chain joins TRBV7-2 and TRBJ2-5; 7 nucleotides line up with TRBD1. The ends lost 6 bases at V and 5 bases at J; junction bases unmatched: 9. This CDR3 comprises 14 residues. Germline V gene sequence: CDR1 SGHTA, CDR2 FQGNSA. CDR3 DNA: TGTGCCAGCAGTCTAAACAGGGGCGTGGAGACCCAGTACTTC. Translating gives CASSLNRGVETQYF.

J is TRBJ2-3 and V is TRBV30; TRBD2 is a possible D gene (7 bases). CDR1 and CDR2 from the germline V gene are GTSNPN and SVGIG (reference sequence). The V and J ends lost 2 bases and 3 bases respectively, with 15 bases between them. The CDR3 sequence is 15 residues long. The chain's CDR3 is CAWSWGGSPTDTQYF. The CDR3 nucleotides read TGTGCCTGGAGTTGGGGGGGCTCTCCTACAGATACGCAGTATTTT.

V is TRBV27 and J is TRBJ1-2, with D possibly matching TRBD1 (6 bases). CDR1 is MNHEY, CDR2 SMNVEV, per germline (reference sequence). The V end was cut by 5 bases, the J end by 4 bases, with 14 bases between. This CDR3 has 14 residues. DNA of the CDR3: TGTGCCAGCAGTCAAGGGGGGCTACCCTATGGCTACACCTTC. Its protein is CASSQGGLPYGYTF.

This clonotype was seen a few times. V and J are TRBV18 and TRBJ2-7; possibly TRBD1 for D (5 bases). Germline CDR1 is KGHSH and CDR2 is LQKENI. The CDR3 runs to 14 residues. Trimming removed 3 bases at V and 0 bases at J, with 9 bases between. The CDR3 nucleotides read TGTGCCAGCTCACCGCAGGGTTACTCCTACGAGCAGTACTTC. As protein: CASSPQGYSYEQYF.

This chain links TRBV11-2 with TRBJ2-1, with D possibly being TRBD2 (5 bases). Trimming cost V 0 bases and J 0 bases, with 9 bases left between them. CDR3 length equals 16 residues. The germline gives CDR1 SGHAT, CDR2 FQNNGV. The CDR3 reads CASSLDRTSSYNEQFF. The CDR3 DNA sequence: TGTGCCAGCAGCTTAGATAGGACTTCCTCCTACAATGAGCAGTTCTTC. Combining the CDR3 with reference TRBV11-2 and TRBJ2-1 gives the whole variable domain EAGVAQSPRYKIIEKRQSVAFWCNPISGHATLYWYQQILGQGPKLLIQFQNNGVVDDSQLPKDRFSAERLKGVDSTLKIQPAKLEDSAVYLCASSLDRTSSYNEQFFGPGTRLTVL.

This clonotype has a handful of counts. V and J are TRBV10-2 and TRBJ2-3; 9 nucleotides match TRBD2. The CDR3 covers 12 residues. The trim removed 9 bases at V and 6 bases at J, leaving 4 bases unmatched. Germline V gene lookup returns CDR1 WSHSY and CDR2 SAAADI. CDR3 region: CASSGSADTQYF. DNA of the CDR3: TGCGCCAGTAGCGGGAGCGCGGATACGCAGTATTTT.

This clonotype turned up a few times. The chain employs TRBV12-3 or TRBV12-4 and TRBJ2-7; D gene ambiguous. With 5 bases removed from V and 3 bases from J, the gap between germline ends came to 11 bases. The CDR3 loop spans 13 amino acids. CDR3 region: CASSDHDRYEQYF. In nucleotides, the CDR3 is TGTGCCAGCAGTGATCATGACCGCTACGAGCAGTACTTC.

V gene TRBV20-1 combines with J gene TRBJ1-5; perhaps TRBD1 as D (6 bases). Germline CDR1 and CDR2: DFQATT and SNEGSKA (reference sequence). Trimming removed 1 base at V and 2 bases at J, with 9 bases between. This CDR3 region has 14 residues. The CDR3 bases are TGCAGTGCTAGAGGAGAGGGGGGCAATCAGCCCCAGCATTTT. The encoded protein is CSARGEGGNQPQHF.

The CDR3 sequence is CASSSDGTTEAFF. CDR3 DNA: TGTGCCAGCAGTTCCGACGGAACCACTGAAGCTTTCTTT. This chain connects TRBV27 to TRBJ1-1, with D unclear. Per germline, CDR1 MNHEY and CDR2 SMNVEV (reference sequence). The germline V and J ends were trimmed by 4 bases and 4 bases, with 10 bases remaining between them. The length of the CDR3 is 13 residues.

This clonotype has just a few counts. The chain employs TRBV20-1 and TRBJ2-7; TRBD1 aligns across 7 bases. V lost 7 bases to trimming and J lost 1 base; unmatched junction nucleotides: 4. Germline V lookup: CDR1 DFQATT, CDR2 SNEGSKA (reference sequence). This CDR3 comprises 12 residues. CDR3 nucleotide sequence: TGCAGTGGGCAGGGGGAGTCCTACGAGCAGTACTTC. Protein product: CSGQGESYEQYF.

The V call is TRBV6-2 or TRBV6-3, the J call TRBJ2-7, with 13 bases matching TRBD2. Trimming cost V 8 bases and J 7 bases; bases outside gene matches: 17. Germline assignment: CDR1 MNHEY and CDR2 SVGEGT. The CDR3 has 17 amino acids. The chain's CDR3 is CASRNAGTSGIPREQYF. CDR3 DNA sequence: TGTGCCAGCCGAAACGCCGGGACTAGCGGGATCCCTCGGGAGCAGTACTTC.

This clonotype occurred a few times. The V call is TRBV5-6, the J call TRBJ1-2; unclear D gene. CDR3 length: 13 residues. CDR1 and CDR2 (germline): SGHDT, YYEEEE. V was pared by 0 bases and J by 6 bases, with 9 bases between. Here the CDR3 reads CASSLVSGNGYTF. CDR3 nucleotides: TGTGCCAGCAGCTTGGTTTCAGGCAATGGCTACACCTTC.

V gene TRBV20-1 combines with J gene TRBJ2-7; the match to TRBD2 covers 7 bases. Germline CDR1 reads DFQATT; CDR2 reads SNEGSKA (reference sequence). The V gene end was trimmed by 0 bases and the J gene end by 3 bases; junction bases not matched to a gene: 11. This CDR3 is built from 16 residues. CDR3 sequence reads: CSARDPASGDSYEQYF. DNA of the CDR3: TGCAGTGCTAGAGATCCCGCTAGCGGAGATAGCTACGAGCAGTACTTC.

This clonotype was picked up many times. The genes are TRBV5-5 and TRBJ2-1; no definite D call. CDR3 size: 14 residues. Germline V gene lookup returns CDR1 SGHKS and CDR2 YYEKEE (reference sequence). Trimming cost V 1 base and J 6 bases, with 11 bases left between them. CDR3 region: CASSLSWGSNEQFF. DNA for the CDR3: TGTGCCAGCAGCTTGAGTTGGGGAAGCAATGAGCAGTTCTTC.

This clonotype showed up just a few times. The gene calls are TRBV27 and TRBJ2-6; TRBD1 agrees at 8 bases. From germline, CDR1 is MNHEY and CDR2 SMNVEV (reference sequence). J was trimmed by 2 bases and V by 2 bases; bases with no gene match: 11. The CDR3 runs 19 residues. The CDR3 protein is CASSLGFGRGRTGANVLTF. As DNA, the CDR3 is TGTGCCAGCAGTTTAGGGTTTGGCAGGGGGCGCACTGGGGCCAACGTCCTGACTTTC.

The chain carries TRBV20-1 and TRBJ2-1; 10 nucleotides agree with TRBD2. Trimming at V came to 6 bases and at J to 4 bases, leaving 3 bases not matched to a gene. The CDR3 covers 13 residues. CDR1 is DFQATT and CDR2 is SNEGSKA in the germline V gene (reference sequence). The CDR3 region is CSAGLAAYNEQFF. The CDR3 nucleotides read TGCAGTGCCGGACTAGCGGCATACAATGAGCAGTTCTTC.

This clonotype was seen more than once but under ten times. The chain combines TRBV7-9 with TRBJ2-5; D not resolved. Deletions cut 5 bases from V and 4 bases from J, with 14 bases between. The length of the CDR3 is 14 residues. The germline V gene has CDR1 SEHNR and CDR2 FQNEAQ (reference sequence). The CDR3 region is CASSPGLIGETQYF. CDR3 bases: TGTGCCAGCAGCCCGGGTTTGATCGGAGAGACCCAGTACTTC.

This clonotype was seen only a few times. The V and J genes are TRBV12-3 or TRBV12-4 and TRBJ1-1; no reliable D call. With 6 bases removed from V and 5 bases from J, the gap between germline ends came to 13 bases. This CDR3 has 13 residues. The CDR3 loop is CASSRTERTEAFF. The CDR3 DNA sequence: TGTGCCAGCAGCCGTACCGAGAGGACTGAAGCTTTCTTT.

The chain links TRBV25-1 to TRBJ2-7; D is unclear. The CDR3 is 13 residues long. CDR1 and CDR2 (germline): MGHDK, SYGVNS. Trimming took 4 bases from V and 5 from J, leaving 12 bases between them. The chain's CDR3 is CASSVLGFDEQYF. The CDR3 DNA reads TGTGCCAGCAGTGTGCTGGGTTTCGACGAGCAGTACTTC.

The V gene is TRBV3-1, the J gene TRBJ1-1, with D hard to call. V was pared by 0 bases and J by 1 base, with 12 bases between. Germline V CDR1 and CDR2: LGHDT, YNNKEL (reference sequence). CDR3 length equals 16 residues. The DNA of the CDR3 is TGTGCCAGCAGCCAAGATGGGGTCCCGAAGAACACTGAAGCTTTCTTT. Its translation: CASSQDGVPKNTEAFF.

Only a few counts were recorded for this clonotype. The rearrangement joins TRBV7-2 to TRBJ2-7; no clear D. The germline V and J ends were trimmed by 8 bases and 2 bases, with 13 bases remaining between them. The germline V gene encodes CDR1 SGHTA and CDR2 FQGNSA. The CDR3 loop spans 13 amino acids. The CDR3 loop is CASSKTTAYEQYF. The DNA for the CDR3 is TGTGCCAGCTCAAAAACGACCGCCTACGAGCAGTACTTC.